Described below is a single T cell receptor (beta chain) sequence and its context. It lacks a known antigen. Per-base quality was not reported, and no clone a single base away is much larger than it. TCR CDR3 regions were amplified from genomic DNA by multiplex PCR using the deep immunoSEQ assay. Extracted genomic DNA from each cell subset was distributed evenly across all wells of several immunoSEQ 96-well plates, and each plate was treated as a replicate. For sorted subsets, roughly 200 ng of genomic DNA, equivalent to 25,000 to 35,000 T cell genomes, went into each replicate PCR. Purified libraries were measured with a Qubit 3.0 fluorometer, size-checked on a Bioanalyzer 2100, and measured again with the KAPA Library Quantification kit. A separate single-read 150-cycle Illumina NextSeq 550 flow cell was used to sequence each immunoSEQ 96-well plate. The authors' pipeline ran thus. The immunoSEQ output contained only junctional sequences without quality scores, so filtering could not match that applied to full-length reads. To assign V/J genes and CDR3, sequences were annotated against IMGT germline references using PyIR, a Python wrapper for IgBLAST v1.9. Reads with weak V/J assignments (E-value above 1e-6), missing CDR3, stop codons, out-of-frame junctions, or ambiguous translated residues were removed. V3J clonotypes were defined by identical inferred V gene, J gene, and CDR3 amino acid sequence. To compute the percentage overlap between repertoires, the number of shared unique clonotypes was divided by the size of the smaller repertoire. RTK rarefaction, the Chao1 estimator, and Recon v2.1 estimates of unobserved clonotypes were used to assess repertoire richness. OLGA was used to compute generation probabilities for all TCRbeta clonotypes that the gDNA method yielded from a few donors. TCRdb re-hosts the immuneACCESS table, in-frame sequences only. Its copies lack some clones; in the studies checked, an unresolved V gene accounts for under half of them, and the cause for the rest is not known. That table supplies the V and J calls and clone size; D and trimming were determined from the DNA. The sample table contains millions of clones; only one count was recorded for roughly 94% of them. 0.13% of the sample goes to the ten largest clones.

Donors were healthy HIV-negative adults with no recently reported acute infections or vaccinations. All donors were Caucasian adults living in Nashville, Tennessee, USA. CD4+ T cells were enriched through magnetic negative selection, after which naive cells were positively selected on CD45RA and the remaining negative fraction served as the memory subset. Blood was collected by leukapheresis, and PBMCs were isolated by Ficoll-Histopaque density gradient centrifugation and then cryopreserved in liquid nitrogen vapor phase. Purity and quantity of every magnetically sorted T cell population were checked by analytical flow cytometry. From each sorted fraction, genomic DNA was isolated and quantified by UV absorbance on a Nanodrop 2000c. This sample is drawn from a study of shared clonotypes between healthy human individuals (dated by TCRdb to about 2020). Regarding the research as a whole: Three men and two women, aged 18 to 49 years, made up the cohort. Blood TCR repertoires of five healthy adults were deeply sequenced to estimate repertoire size and the extent of clonotype sharing between individuals. For each donor, three plates each were used for CD4 naive and CD4 memory, two plates were used for CD8 naive, and one plate was used for CD8 memory. To increase sequencing depth and limit assay-specific biases, TCR repertoire library preparation and sequencing were carried out by different laboratories using diverse techniques. Between about 0.85 and 9.5 billion PBMCs per donor were obtained by leukapheresis.

Results and caveats for the whole study, not just this receptor: When a few donors were compared, the shared fraction of clonotypes was about 5.4% for naive CD4, about 4% for naive CD8, 2.3% for memory CD4, and 0.35% to 0.5% for memory CD8. Compared with non-shared clonotypes, clonotypes shared by all four sorted-subset donors had higher generation probabilities. Because the study included a small number of donors, the genetic and exposure-history diversity represented was limited. Pairwise subsampling led to the expectation that sequencing depth would affect the degree of clonotype sharing among donors. Naive subsets generally had larger estimated clonotype richness than memory subsets did. Even with the large sequencing depth, rarefaction of the sorted-subset datasets indicated that sequencing was incomplete. Only blood was sampled, and tissue TCR repertoires likely differ from those in blood.

The clonotype comes from a man aged 18 to 30 in good health. The material sequenced was naive CD4+ T cells sorted from blood. This specimen's cell subset or site label, per the study, means: CD45RA+ positively selected.

The CDR3 sequence is CASSSITGGETQYF. The nucleotide sequence is TGTGCCAGCAGCTCGATCACAGGGGGCGAGACCCAGTACTTC. This chain joins TRBV7-2 to TRBJ2-5, with 9 bases in between that match TRBD1. Including cysteine and phenylalanine, the CDR3 has 14 amino acids. Only CDR3 DNA remains: 42 bases, in frame from the first base. CDR1 SGHTA and CDR2 FQGNSA were looked up in the germline V gene. V is cut back by 4 bases and J by 5 bases, with 5 bases in the junction unmatched.